Only a few counts were recorded for the clone carrying this T cell receptor (beta chain). Its antigen is unidentified. Template switching introduced a universal primer site, and the cDNA bore unique molecular identifiers. From the 5' RACE reads, TCRdb called clonotypes with MiXCR, one entry per CDR3 protein. This sample carries 520,000 or so distinct CDR3 sequences, 22% of them seen once, and the ten largest clones take roughly 0.91%. V was clipped by 3 bases and J by 3 bases, with 9 bases between them. Per germline, CDR1 DFQATT and CDR2 SNEGSKA (reference sequence). There are 12 residues in the CDR3. These data are taken from a study of identical twins. The study, taken as a whole, reports: Possibly, invariant MAIT and iNKT cells partly confounded zero-insertion analyses.

A further study also used this sample, focusing on T cells expressing NK-cell markers.

The gene calls are TRBV20-1 and TRBJ2-7; no firm D call. Sequencing was performed on CD4+ T cells sorted from blood. The receptor was derived from a woman aged 18 to 35 in good health. Here the CDR3 DNA reads TGCAGTGCTAGGGCGGAATTCTACGAGCAGTACTTC. It codes for CSARAEFYEQYF.